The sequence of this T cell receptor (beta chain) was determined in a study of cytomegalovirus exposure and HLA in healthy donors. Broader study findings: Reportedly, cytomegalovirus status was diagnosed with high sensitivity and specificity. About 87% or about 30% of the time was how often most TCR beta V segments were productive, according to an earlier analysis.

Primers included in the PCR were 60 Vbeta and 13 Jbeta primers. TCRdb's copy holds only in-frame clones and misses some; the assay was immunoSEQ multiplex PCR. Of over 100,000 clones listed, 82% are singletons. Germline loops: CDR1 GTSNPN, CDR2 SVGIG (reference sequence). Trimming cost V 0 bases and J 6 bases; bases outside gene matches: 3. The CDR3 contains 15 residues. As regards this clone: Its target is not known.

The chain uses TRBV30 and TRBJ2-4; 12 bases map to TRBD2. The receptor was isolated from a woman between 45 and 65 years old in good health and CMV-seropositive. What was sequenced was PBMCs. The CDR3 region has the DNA TGTGCCTGGAGTGTCCCTAGCGGGGGGGTAAACATTCAGTACTTC. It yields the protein CAWSVPSGGVNIQYF.